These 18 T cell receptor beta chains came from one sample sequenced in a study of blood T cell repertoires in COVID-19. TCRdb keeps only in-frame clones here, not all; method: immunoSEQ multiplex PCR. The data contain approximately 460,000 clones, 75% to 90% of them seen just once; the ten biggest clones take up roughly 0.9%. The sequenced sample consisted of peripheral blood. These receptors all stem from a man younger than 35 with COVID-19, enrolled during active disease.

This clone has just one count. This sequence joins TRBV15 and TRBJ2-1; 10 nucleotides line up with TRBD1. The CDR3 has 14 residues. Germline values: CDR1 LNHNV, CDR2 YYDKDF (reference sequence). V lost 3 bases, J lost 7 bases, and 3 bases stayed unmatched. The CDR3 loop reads CATSRGGQGNEQFF. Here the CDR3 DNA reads TGTGCCACCAGCAGGGGGGGACAGGGGAATGAGCAGTTCTTC.

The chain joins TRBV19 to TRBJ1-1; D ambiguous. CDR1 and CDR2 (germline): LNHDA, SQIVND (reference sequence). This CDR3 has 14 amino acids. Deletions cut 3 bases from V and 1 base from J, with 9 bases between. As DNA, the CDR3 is TGTGCCAGTAGTATTATAGCCGCGAACACTGAAGCTTTCTTT. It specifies CASSIIAANTEAFF.

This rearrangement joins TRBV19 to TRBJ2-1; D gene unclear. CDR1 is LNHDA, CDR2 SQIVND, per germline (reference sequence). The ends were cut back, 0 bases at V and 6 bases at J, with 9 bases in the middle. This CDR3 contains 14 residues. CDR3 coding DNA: TGTGCCAGTAGTATAGATCTATCGGGCAATGAGCAGTTCTTC. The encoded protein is CASSIDLSGNEQFF. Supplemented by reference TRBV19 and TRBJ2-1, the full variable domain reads DGGITQSPKYLFRKEGQNVTLSCEQNLNHDAMYWYRQDPGQGLRLIYYSQIVNDFQKGDIAEGYSVSREKKESFPLTVTSAQKNPTAFYLCASSIDLSGNEQFFGPGTRLTVL.

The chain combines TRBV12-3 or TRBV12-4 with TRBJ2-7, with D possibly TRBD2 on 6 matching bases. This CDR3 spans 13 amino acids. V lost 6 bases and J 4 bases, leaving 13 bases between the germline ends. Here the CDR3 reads CASSPTSWYEQYF. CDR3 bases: TGTGCCAGCAGCCCGACTAGTTGGTACGAGCAGTACTTC.

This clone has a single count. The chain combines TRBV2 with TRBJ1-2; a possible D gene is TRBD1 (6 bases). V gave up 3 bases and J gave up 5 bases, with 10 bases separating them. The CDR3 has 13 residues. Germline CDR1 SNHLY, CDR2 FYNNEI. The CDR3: CASSDRGSYGYTF. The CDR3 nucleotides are TGTGCCAGCAGTGACAGGGGCTCTTATGGCTACACCTTC.

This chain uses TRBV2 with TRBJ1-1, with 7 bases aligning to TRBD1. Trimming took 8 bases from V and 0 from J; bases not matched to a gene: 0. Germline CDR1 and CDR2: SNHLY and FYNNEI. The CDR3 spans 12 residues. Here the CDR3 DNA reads TGTGCCAGCGGGACAGTGAACACTGAAGCTTTCTTT. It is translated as CASGTVNTEAFF.

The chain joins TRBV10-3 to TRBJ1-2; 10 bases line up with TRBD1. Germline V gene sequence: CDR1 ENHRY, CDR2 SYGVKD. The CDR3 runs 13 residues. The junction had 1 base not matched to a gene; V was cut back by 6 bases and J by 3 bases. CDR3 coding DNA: TGTGCCATCAGAGGGACAGGGGACTATGGCTACACCTTC. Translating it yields CAIRGTGDYGYTF.

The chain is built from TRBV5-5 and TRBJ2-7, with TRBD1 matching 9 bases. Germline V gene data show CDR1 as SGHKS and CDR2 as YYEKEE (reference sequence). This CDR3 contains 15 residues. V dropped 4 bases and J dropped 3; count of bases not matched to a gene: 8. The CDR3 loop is CASSPGTGKIYEQYF. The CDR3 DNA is TGTGCCAGCAGCCCCGGGACAGGGAAAATCTACGAGCAGTACTTC.

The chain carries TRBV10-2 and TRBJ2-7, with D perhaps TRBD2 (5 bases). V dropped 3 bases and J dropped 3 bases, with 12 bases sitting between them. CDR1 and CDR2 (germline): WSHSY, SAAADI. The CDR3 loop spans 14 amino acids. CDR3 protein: CASSEKLGDYEQYF. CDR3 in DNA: TGCGCCAGCAGTGAAAAACTAGGAGACTACGAGCAGTACTTC.

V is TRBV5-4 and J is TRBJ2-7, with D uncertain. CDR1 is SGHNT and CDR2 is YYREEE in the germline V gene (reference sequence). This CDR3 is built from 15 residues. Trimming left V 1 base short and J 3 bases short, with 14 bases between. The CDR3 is CASSLRTDGDYEQYF. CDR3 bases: TGTGCCAGCAGCTTGCGTACTGACGGAGACTACGAGCAGTACTTC. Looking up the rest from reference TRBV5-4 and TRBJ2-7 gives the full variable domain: ETGVTQSPTHLIKTRGQQVTLRCSSQSGHNTVSWYQQALGQGPQFIFQYYREEENGRGNFPPRFSGLQFPNYSSELNVNALELDDSALYLCASSLRTDGDYEQYFGPGTRLTVT.

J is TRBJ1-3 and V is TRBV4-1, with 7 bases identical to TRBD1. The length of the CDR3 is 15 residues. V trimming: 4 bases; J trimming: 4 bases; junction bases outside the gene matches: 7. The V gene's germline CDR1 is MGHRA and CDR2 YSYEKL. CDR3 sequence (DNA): TGCGCCAGCAGCCGAGTGACAGGGTACGGAAACACCATATATTTT. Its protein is CASSRVTGYGNTIYF.

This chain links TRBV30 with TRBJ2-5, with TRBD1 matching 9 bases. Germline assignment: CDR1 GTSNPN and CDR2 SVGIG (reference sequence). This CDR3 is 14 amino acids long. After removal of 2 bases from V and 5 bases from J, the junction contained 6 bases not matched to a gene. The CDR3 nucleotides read TGTGCCTGGAGTACAGGACAGGGGCGGGAGACCCAGTACTTC. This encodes CAWSTGQGRETQYF.

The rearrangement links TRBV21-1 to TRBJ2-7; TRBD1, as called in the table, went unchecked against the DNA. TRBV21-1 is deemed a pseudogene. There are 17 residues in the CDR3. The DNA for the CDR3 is TGTGCCAGCACCAAAACGGAGGGACAGGGGGAATCCTACGAGCAGTACTTC. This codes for CASTKTEGQGESYEQYF.

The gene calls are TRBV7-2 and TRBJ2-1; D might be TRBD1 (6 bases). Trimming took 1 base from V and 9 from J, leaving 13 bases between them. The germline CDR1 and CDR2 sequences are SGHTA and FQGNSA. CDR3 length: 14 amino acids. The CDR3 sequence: CASSLEGTLIEQFF. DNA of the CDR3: TGTGCCAGCAGCTTAGAGGGGACACTTATTGAGCAGTTCTTC.

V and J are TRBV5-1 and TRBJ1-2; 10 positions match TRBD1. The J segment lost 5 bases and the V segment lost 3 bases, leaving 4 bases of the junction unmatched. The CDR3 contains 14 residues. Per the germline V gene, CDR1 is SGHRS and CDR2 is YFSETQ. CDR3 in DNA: TGCGCCAGCAGCTACGGGACAGGGGAGTATGGCTACACCTTC. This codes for CASSYGTGEYGYTF.

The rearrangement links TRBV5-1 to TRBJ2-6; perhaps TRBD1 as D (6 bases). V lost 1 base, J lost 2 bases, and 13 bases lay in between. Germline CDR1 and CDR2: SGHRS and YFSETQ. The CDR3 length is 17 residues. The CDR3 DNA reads TGCGCCAGCAGCTTGACCGTCTCAGGGGCTGGGGCCAACGTCCTGACTTTC. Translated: CASSLTVSGAGANVLTF.

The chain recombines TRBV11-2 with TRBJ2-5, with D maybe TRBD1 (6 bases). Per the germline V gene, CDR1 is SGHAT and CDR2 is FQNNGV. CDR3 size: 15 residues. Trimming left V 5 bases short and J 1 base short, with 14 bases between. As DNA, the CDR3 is TGTGCCAGCAGCCGCGAGGGACACCTCCAAGAGACCCAGTACTTC. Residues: CASSREGHLQETQYF.

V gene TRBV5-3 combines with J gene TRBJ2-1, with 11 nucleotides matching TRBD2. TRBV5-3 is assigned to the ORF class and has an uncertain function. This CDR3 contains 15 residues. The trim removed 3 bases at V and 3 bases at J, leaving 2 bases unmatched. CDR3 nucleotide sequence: TGTGCCAGAAGCTCGGGACTAGCGGACTACAATGAGCAGTTCTTC. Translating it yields CARSSGLADYNEQFF.